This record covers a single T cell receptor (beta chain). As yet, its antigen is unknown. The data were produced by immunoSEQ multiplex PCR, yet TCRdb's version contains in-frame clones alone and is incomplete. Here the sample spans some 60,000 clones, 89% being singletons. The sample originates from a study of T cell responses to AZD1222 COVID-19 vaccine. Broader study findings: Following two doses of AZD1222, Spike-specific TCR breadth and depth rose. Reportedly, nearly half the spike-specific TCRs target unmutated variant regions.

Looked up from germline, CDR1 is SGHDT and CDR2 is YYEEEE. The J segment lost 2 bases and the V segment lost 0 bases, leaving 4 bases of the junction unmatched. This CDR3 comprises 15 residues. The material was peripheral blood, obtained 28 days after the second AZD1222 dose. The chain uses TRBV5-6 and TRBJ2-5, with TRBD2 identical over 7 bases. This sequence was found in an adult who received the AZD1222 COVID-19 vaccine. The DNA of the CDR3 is TGTGCCAGCAGCTTGGTTGGGGGGGTACAAGAGACCCAGTACTTC. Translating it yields CASSLVGGVQETQYF.